This T cell receptor (beta chain) was sequenced in a study of blood T cell repertoires in COVID-19. For the study at large: Collection of acute and convalescent COVID-19 samples took place in the United States, Italy and Spain. PBMCs, B-cell-depleted T cells, or T cells were the source of the cDNA or gDNA that made up the material.

Trimming at V came to 3 bases and at J to 5 bases, leaving 5 bases not matched to a gene. The CDR3 totals 13 residues. Germline lookup yields CDR1 DFQATT and CDR2 SNEGSKA (reference sequence). Original methodology: Reference gene primer amplification gave nucleated cell count estimates. TCRdb keeps only in-frame clones here, not all; method: immunoSEQ multiplex PCR. V and J calls plus clone size are reproduced from that table; the DNA served to infer D and trimming. The repertoire consists of fewer than 110,000 clones, with 80% occurring once and the leading ten covering 4% to 5.5%. The receptor was isolated from a man aged 70-80 years with acute or convalescent COVID-19. Sequenced sample: peripheral blood. V gene TRBV20-1 combines with J gene TRBJ2-5, with TRBD2 matching 8 bases. The DNA for the CDR3 is TGCAGTGCTAGTCTCGGGGGGGCGGAGACCCAGTACTTC. Amino acids: CSASLGGAETQYF.